A single sample is the source of the 24 T cell receptor beta chains below, sequenced in a study of T cell clones after liver transplantation. Clones were read by immunoSEQ multiplex PCR, and TCRdb kept only the in-frame ones, dropping some. The data contain roughly 56,000 clones, 65% to 80% of them singletons. The sample here was CD4+ T cells from blood, taken approximately 54 months after liver transplant. The receptors shown here come from a human patient who received a liver transplant. Certain T cells may be donor cells from the graft.

This clone was picked up a small number of times. The V call is TRBV28, the J call TRBJ1-1, with D possibly TRBD1 on 6 matching bases. From germline, CDR1 is MDHEN and CDR2 SYDVKM. The V end lost 5 bases, the J end lost 8 bases, and 6 bases lay between the germline ends. CDR3 length: 10 residues. The CDR3 reads CASSQGEAFF. The CDR3 DNA sequence: TGTGCCAGCAGTCAGGGGGAAGCTTTCTTT.

The chain couples TRBV30 to TRBJ1-1; 9 nucleotides align to TRBD1. CDR3 length: 14 residues. V shed 2 bases and J 5 bases; nucleotides not matched to a gene: 6. From germline, CDR1 is GTSNPN and CDR2 SVGIG (reference sequence). For the CDR3, the DNA is TGTGCCTGGAGTCTGGGACAGGGAGATACTGAAGCTTTCTTT. Encoded protein: CAWSLGQGDTEAFF.

This clone came up a few times. The chain uses TRBV7-9 and TRBJ2-1, with D tentatively TRBD1 or TRBD2 (5 bases each). The germline V and J ends were trimmed by 6 bases and 13 bases, with 13 bases remaining between them. The CDR3 spans 11 residues. CDR1 and CDR2 from the germline V gene are SEHNR and FQNEAQ (reference sequence). In DNA, the CDR3 is TGTGCCAGCAGACTCCGGGACCTTCAGTTCTTC. Its protein is CASRLRDLQFF.

The chain links TRBV6-6 to TRBJ2-5, with 7 nucleotides matching TRBD1. CDR1 is MNHNY and CDR2 is SVGAGI in the germline V gene (reference sequence). V lost 4 bases to trimming and J lost 5 bases; unmatched junction nucleotides: 10. The CDR3 sequence is 15 residues long. This CDR3 reads CASSFLGQAGETQYF. Here the CDR3 DNA reads TGTGCCAGCAGTTTCCTCGGACAGGCCGGGGAGACCCAGTACTTC.

The CDR3 sequence: CASSSPGRANTGELFF. The CDR3 DNA reads TGTGCCAGCAGCTCTCCCGGCAGGGCCAACACCGGGGAGCTGTTTTTT. This sequence joins TRBV11-2 and TRBJ2-2, with D perhaps TRBD1 (5 bases). Trimming cost V 4 bases and J 2 bases, with 14 bases left between them. The CDR3 is 16 amino acids. The germline CDR1 and CDR2 sequences are SGHAT and FQNNGV.

This clone came up a few times. The chain joins TRBV6-1 to TRBJ2-5; D unclear. V lost 2 bases to trimming and J lost 5 bases, with 18 bases between them. This CDR3 contains 16 residues. Germline assignment: CDR1 MNHNS and CDR2 SASEGT. The CDR3 protein is CASSEMNRAFEETQYF. CDR3 DNA sequence: TGTGCCAGCAGTGAAATGAACCGGGCTTTTGAGGAGACCCAGTACTTC.

Only a few counts were recorded for this clone. This rearrangement joins TRBV6-1 to TRBJ1-4, with D unresolved. Trimming left V 6 bases short and J 5 bases short, with 4 bases between. Germline V gene sequence: CDR1 MNHNS, CDR2 SASEGT. This CDR3 has 11 residues. The DNA for the CDR3 is TGTGCCAGCAGGGAAAATGAAAAACTGTTTTTT. Translating it yields CASRENEKLFF.

The chain has TRBV30 and TRBJ2-7, with TRBD2 as a possible D gene (5 bases). Germline CDR1 and CDR2: GTSNPN and SVGIG (reference sequence). This CDR3 spans 12 amino acids. Trimming took off 2 bases at V and 7 bases at J, with 12 bases between the two ends. The CDR3 region has the DNA TGTGCCTGGAGTATTCAGGAGGAGGAGCAGTACTTC. Residues: CAWSIQEEEQYF.

The chain carries TRBV7-6 and TRBJ2-5; TRBD1 matches at 10 bases. V shed 5 bases, J shed 5 bases, and the junction held 8 bases outside the gene matches. Germline CDR1 reads SGHVS; CDR2 reads FNYEAQ. The CDR3 is made up of 15 amino acids. CDR3 sequence: CASSPGTGVGETQYF. CDR3 sequence (DNA): TGTGCCAGCAGCCCCGGGACAGGGGTGGGGGAGACCCAGTACTTC.

In its sample, this clone was seen a few times. J is TRBJ2-7 and V is TRBV5-5; D is unclear. Trimming took off 5 bases at V and 0 bases at J, with 6 bases between the two ends. Germline CDR1 is SGHKS and CDR2 is YYEKEE (reference sequence). The CDR3 extends over 12 amino acids. The DNA of the CDR3 is TGTGCCAGCAGATTATCCTCCTACGAGCAGTACTTC. As protein: CASRLSSYEQYF.

V and J are TRBV7-2 and TRBJ2-3; D is undetermined. Germline CDR1 reads SGHTA; CDR2 reads FQGNSA. The CDR3 is 14 residues long. The V end lost 5 bases, the J end lost 2 bases, and 11 bases lay between the germline ends. This chain's CDR3 is CASSPRRITDTQYF. Here the CDR3 DNA reads TGTGCCAGCAGCCCGCGACGGATCACAGATACGCAGTATTTT.

This clone occurred a few times. The CDR3 bases are TGTGCCAGCAGCCTTGGACATAGGGGCTATGGCTACACCTTC. It encodes CASSLGHRGYGYTF. The V gene is TRBV5-8, the J gene TRBJ1-2, with D possibly TRBD1 on 5 matching bases. Germline CDR1 reads SGHTS; CDR2 reads YDEGEE. CDR3 length: 14 residues. V was pared by 4 bases and J by 4 bases, with 14 bases between.

V is TRBV5-1 and J is TRBJ2-3, with 8 bases fitting TRBD1. This CDR3 region has 17 residues. V lost 0 bases to trimming and J lost 1 base; unmatched junction nucleotides: 7. From germline, CDR1 is SGHRS and CDR2 YFSETQ. This chain's CDR3 is CASSLEGRRGRTDTQYF. For the CDR3, the DNA is TGCGCCAGCAGCTTGGAGGGTCGCAGGGGGCGCACAGATACGCAGTATTTT. Supplemented by reference TRBV5-1 and TRBJ2-3, the full variable domain reads KAGVTQTPRYLIKTRGQQVTLSCSPISGHRSVSWYQQTPGQGLQFLFEYFSETQRNKGNFPGRFSGRQFSNSRSEMNVSTLELGDSALYLCASSLEGRRGRTDTQYFGPGTRLTVL.

The chain couples TRBV6-5 to TRBJ2-7, with D unclear. This CDR3 region has 14 residues. In germline, CDR1 is MNHEY, CDR2 SVGAGI. Deletions cut 5 bases from V and 3 bases from J, with 14 bases between. Written as DNA, the CDR3 is TGTGCCAGCAGTAATCAAGACGGAATCTACGAGCAGTACTTC. Residues: CASSNQDGIYEQYF.

The chain links TRBV28 to TRBJ1-6; the D gene is possibly TRBD1 (5 bases). This CDR3 has 14 amino acids. V was trimmed by 8 bases and J by 9 bases, leaving 17 bases between them. Germline V CDR1 and CDR2: MDHEN, SYDVKM. The CDR3 nucleotides are TGTGCCAGCTCAAACGGGGGGATGAGTTCACCCCTCCACTTT. It is translated as CASSNGGMSSPLHF.

In this sample, this clone turned up once. The chain is built from TRBV28 and TRBJ1-5; the match to TRBD1 covers 7 bases. The CDR3 length is 15 residues. Germline loops: CDR1 MDHEN, CDR2 SYDVKM. With V trimmed by 6 bases and J by 4 bases, 9 bases remained unmatched. The CDR3 nucleotides read TGTGCCAGCAGCATTACAGGGGTCAGAAATCAGCCCCAGCATTTT. This translates into CASSITGVRNQPQHF.

The CDR3 loop is CASSLTGGGYTF. In DNA form, the CDR3 reads TGTGCCAGCAGCTTGACGGGGGGTGGCTACACCTTC. The chain has TRBV5-4 and TRBJ1-2; a weak D match, TRBD1 (5 bases). V was clipped by 1 base and J by 7 bases, with 8 bases between them. The CDR3 length is 12 residues. Germline V gene data show CDR1 as SGHNT and CDR2 as YYREEE (reference sequence).

The V gene is TRBV2, the J gene TRBJ2-7; D may be TRBD2 (5 bases). Germline V gene lookup returns CDR1 SNHLY and CDR2 FYNNEI. V was pared by 7 bases and J by 3 bases, with 13 bases between. The CDR3 consists of 13 residues. CDR3 sequence reads: CASKREQFYEQYF. As DNA, the CDR3 is TGTGCCAGCAAGAGGGAACAGTTCTACGAGCAGTACTTC.

This clone is termed medium-sized (0.01 to 0.1%). V is TRBV27 and J is TRBJ1-4; 7 bases are shared with TRBD1. Trimming at V came to 6 bases and at J to 11 bases, leaving 15 bases not matched to a gene. The CDR3 length is 15 residues. Germline-derived CDR1 and CDR2 are MNHEY and SMNVEV (reference sequence). DNA of the CDR3: TGTGCCAGCAGGGGCAAAGGGACAGCTGTTGGGAAACTGTTTTTT. It codes for CASRGKGTAVGKLFF.

V and J are TRBV29-1 and TRBJ1-1, with TRBD1 as a possible D gene (6 bases). The CDR3 length is 13 residues. Trimming took 4 bases from V and 5 from J, leaving 14 bases between them. CDR1 and CDR2 from the germline V gene are SQVTM and ANQGSEA. CDR3 nucleotide sequence: TGCAGCGTTGTCGGCAGGGGAAAAACTGAAGCTTTCTTT. This encodes CSVVGRGKTEAFF.

This chain joins TRBV6-5 and TRBJ2-3; D may correspond to TRBD1 or TRBD2 (6 bases each). The CDR3 contains 15 residues. Germline V gene sequence: CDR1 MNHEY, CDR2 SVGAGI. V was pared by 4 bases and J by 0 bases, with 11 bases between. Here the CDR3 reads CASSLGGPSTDTQYF. The CDR3, as DNA: TGTGCCAGCAGTTTAGGGGGGCCTAGCACAGATACGCAGTATTTT.

The genes are TRBV6-6 and TRBJ2-3; possibly TRBD2 for D (5 bases). There are 16 residues in the CDR3. Germline V gene lookup returns CDR1 MNHNY and CDR2 SVGAGI (reference sequence). V shed 0 bases and J shed 2 bases, with 12 bases lying between them. In DNA, the CDR3 is TGTGCCAGCAGTTACTCTACCCTTAGCGTCACAGATACGCAGTATTTT. It yields the protein CASSYSTLSVTDTQYF.

The gene calls are TRBV6-6 and TRBJ1-6; D possibly corresponds to TRBD1 (6 bases). V was clipped by 6 bases and J by 0 bases, with 12 bases between them. CDR1 MNHNY and CDR2 SVGAGI come from the germline V gene (reference sequence). This CDR3 is 16 amino acids long. CDR3: CASSRGQSSYNSPLHF. The CDR3 DNA reads as TGTGCCAGCAGCCGAGGACAGTCCTCCTATAATTCACCCCTCCACTTT.

This sequence joins TRBV10-1 and TRBJ2-7; D not resolved. The CDR3 covers 12 residues. V lost 8 bases, J lost 0 bases, and 8 bases lay in between. The V gene's germline CDR1 is WNHNN and CDR2 SYGVQD (reference sequence). CDR3 nucleotides: TGCGCCAGCGGCATCAGCTCCTACGAGCAGTACTTC. As protein: CASGISSYEQYF.